This T cell receptor beta chain was sequenced for a study of blood T cell repertoires in COVID-19. Germline CDR1 and CDR2: SGHTS and YDEGEE. Trimming stripped 5 bases from V and 2 bases from J, with 13 bases between. The CDR3 is 14 amino acids. Clones were read by immunoSEQ multiplex PCR, and TCRdb kept only the in-frame ones, dropping some. The data show approximately 200,000 clones, 70% to 90% seen once. Material for sequencing was PBMCs or T cells enriched from blood (not recorded which). The rearrangement joins TRBV5-8 to TRBJ2-5; perhaps TRBD2 as D (6 bases). The receptor was isolated from a man younger than 45 who had recovered from COVID-19. The CDR3 DNA reads TGTGCCAGCAGTTTCCCGGGACTTCAAGAGACCCAGTACTTC. It encodes CASSFPGLQETQYF. Full variable domain (missing parts from reference TRBV5-8 and TRBJ2-5): EAGVTQSPTHLIKTRGQQATLRCSPISGHTSVYWYQQALGLGLQFLLWYDEGEERNRGNFPPRFSGRQFPNYSSELNVNALELEDSALYLCASSFPGLQETQYFGPGTRLLVL.